This T cell receptor beta chain was observed in a study of blood T cells in healthy people across ages (dated by TCRdb to between 2014 and 2017). Background on the whole study: Template switching captured roughly one uniquely barcoded TCR beta cDNA molecule per two T cells in model experiments. Two additional independent replicas of 1 million unique cDNA reads from the same blood draw were analyzed for two donors (one aged 18 to 29 and one aged 80 or older). Four age groups were formed from the donors: young (average about 15 years), middle-aged (around 37), aged (more than 55) and long-lived (more than 75). Using deep sequencing normalized with unique cDNA molecular identifiers, the study measured how TCR beta repertoire diversity changes with age. To avoid experimental bias, donors of different ages were randomly spread across the sequencing lanes. The research as a whole found: Conclusive comparison of naive and antigen-experienced compartments was prevented by the profiling of bulk unsorted PBMCs. The CMV infection status of donors was not known, potentially confounding age-related changes in expanded clonotypes. Estimates of total diversity from one million sequenced T cells were regarded as lower bounds and underestimates. As age increased, observed TCR beta diversity per million T cells dropped in a roughly linear way, and a significant reduction was already evident by age roughly 40. Compared with the aged group, the long-lived group had more naive CD4+ T cells, fewer expanded clones and increased TCR diversity, suggesting age selection. There was a strong correlation between observed TCR beta diversity and the percentage of naive T cells measured by flow cytometry.

Its CDR3 holds 13 amino acids, cysteine through phenylalanine. The DNA shown is the 39-base CDR3, in frame from base 1. Sequences LNHNV (CDR1) and YYDKDF (CDR2) are obtained from the germline V gene (reference sequence). Trimming removed 0 bases from V and 0 bases from J, leaving 3 bases between the germline ends. The library relied on 5' RACE. The instrument given in TCRdb is Illumina HiSeq 2500. A second roughly 6 to 11 cycle PCR used a sample-barcoded 5' primer and a J-beta primer mix. A unique molecular identifier was introduced onto each TCR beta cDNA molecule by a template-switch 5' adaptor carrying 12 random nucleotides. Each sample yielded at least 3 million CDR3-containing paired-end reads. First-strand cDNA synthesis was performed from all RNA using the Mint cDNA synthesis kit, with priming by a TRBC-specific oligonucleotide. Following uracil-DNA glycosylase treatment, all cDNA underwent a first 18-cycle PCR with the universal primers M1SS and BC2_uni_R. As for the authors' bioinformatics: Each sample was normalized by randomly selecting 1 million high-quality reads, each carrying a distinct molecular identifier. Reads with shared molecular identifiers were discarded instead of being binned into consensus sequences. MiTCR, set to a Q25 quality threshold and the strictest error-elimination algorithm, was used for CDR3 identification, clonotype clustering and error correction. Lower-bound total TCR beta diversity was estimated with a nonparametric unseen species model using Euler transformation. TCRdb reworked the public reads: Q25 trimming with fastp, MiXCR clone assembly, productive beta chains retained. Each CDR3 protein appears once, grouped with its most common genes and DNA. None of the V and J calls come from the authors' own analysis; TCRdb made them. The table for this sample lists about 1.8 million distinct CDR3 sequences; roughly 52% of them were counted only once. The ten top clones hold 2.1% of the sample.

Donors were 39 systemically healthy Caucasian individuals from Russia aged about 6 to 100 years. Around 10 milliliters of peripheral blood were drawn from each donor into EDTA-treated Vacutainer tubes. Ficoll-Paque density-gradient centrifugation was used to isolate PBMCs, with at least 6 million per sample. Total RNA was extracted from PBMCs with Trizol reagent, with at least 6 micrograms obtained per sample. The percentages of naive CD45RAhigh/CD27high T cells were determined by flow cytometry on a PBMC aliquot from every donor. Only a few counts were recorded for this clonotype. Its antigen is not yet known. Base qualities are not recorded, but no much larger clone differs from it by a single base.

The V and J segments used are TRBV15 and TRBJ2-7, with the D gene not confidently named. The sequenced sample consisted of blood. The sequence was collected from a woman in her forties in good health. CDR3 protein: CATSRDNSYEQYF. In nucleotide form, the sequence is TGTGCCACCAGCAGAGATAACTCCTACGAGCAGTACTTC.